This TCR beta chain originates from a study of cytomegalovirus exposure and HLA in healthy donors. Produced via immunoSEQ multiplex PCR; TCRdb's table is partial and in-frame only. The sample contains fewer than 100,000 clones, roughly 93% of which appear only once. Germline values: CDR1 MDHEN, CDR2 SYDVKM. J lost 7 bases, V lost 3 bases, and 2 bases had no gene match. The CDR3 covers 12 residues. The V call is TRBV28, the J call TRBJ1-2; 7 bases match TRBD1. The sequencing input was PBMCs. The TCR was taken from a man younger than 40 in good health and CMV-seronegative. The CDR3 bases are TGTGCCAGCAGTTTTGACAGGGTTGGCTACACCTTC. Its protein is CASSFDRVGYTF.